A single sample is the source of the 5 T cell receptor beta chains below, sequenced in a study of T cells after yellow fever vaccination. One entry per CDR3 protein, called by TCRdb with MiXCR from the 5' RACE reads. In the table there are some 500,000 distinct CDR3 sequences, approximately 13% of which are singletons. This specimen was PBMCs, taken on the day of the yellow fever booster vaccination. These receptors all come from a man aged 30-40 years who received the YFV17D yellow fever vaccine.

The chain joins TRBV20-1 to TRBJ1-1; tentative D call: TRBD1 (6 bases). CDR3 size: 14 residues. The germline V and J ends were trimmed by 4 bases and 0 bases, with 12 bases remaining between them. The germline CDR1 and CDR2 sequences are DFQATT and SNEGSKA (reference sequence). In DNA, the CDR3 is TGCAGTGCTACCCCTGACAGGCTGAACACTGAAGCTTTCTTT. Protein product: CSATPDRLNTEAFF.

The chain couples TRBV24-1 to TRBJ2-2, with unresolved D. This CDR3 is built from 13 residues. Germline V lookup: CDR1 KGHDR, CDR2 SFDVKD. Between the trimmed V and J ends, which lost 3 bases and 5 bases, there was a span of 6 bases. Here the CDR3 DNA reads TGTGCCACCAGTGATCACATAACCGGGGAGCTGTTTTTT. Translated, it gives CATSDHITGELFF.

CDR3 bases: TGTGCCAGCAGTCCCCCTCGACAGTCGACGGGGCGAGATGAGCAGTTCTTC. It specifies CASSPPRQSTGRDEQFF. The chain combines TRBV27 with TRBJ2-1; D assignment may be TRBD1 or TRBD2 (5 bases each). Trimming took off 5 bases at V and 8 bases at J, with 25 bases between the two ends. Germline V CDR1 and CDR2: MNHEY, SMNVEV (reference sequence). The CDR3 extends over 17 amino acids.

The chain employs TRBV21-1 and TRBJ2-7; the table's D call TRBD1 went unverified against the DNA. TRBV21-1 corresponds to a pseudogene. The CDR3 is made up of 17 amino acids. CDR3 region: CASSIRAQGASSYEQYF. The CDR3 region has the DNA TGTGCCAGCAGCATCCGAGCGCAGGGGGCGAGCTCCTACGAGCAGTACTTC.

This clonotype was counted only a few times. The CDR3 loop reads CASRLLTGGANQPQHF. As DNA, the CDR3 is TGTGCCAGCAGACTCCTTACAGGGGGGGCTAATCAGCCCCAGCATTTT. The V and J genes are TRBV6-2 or TRBV6-3 and TRBJ1-5, with TRBD1 matching 8 bases. Germline CDR1 and CDR2: MNHEY and SVGEGT. There are 16 residues in the CDR3. The ends lost 6 bases at V and 4 bases at J; junction bases unmatched: 11.